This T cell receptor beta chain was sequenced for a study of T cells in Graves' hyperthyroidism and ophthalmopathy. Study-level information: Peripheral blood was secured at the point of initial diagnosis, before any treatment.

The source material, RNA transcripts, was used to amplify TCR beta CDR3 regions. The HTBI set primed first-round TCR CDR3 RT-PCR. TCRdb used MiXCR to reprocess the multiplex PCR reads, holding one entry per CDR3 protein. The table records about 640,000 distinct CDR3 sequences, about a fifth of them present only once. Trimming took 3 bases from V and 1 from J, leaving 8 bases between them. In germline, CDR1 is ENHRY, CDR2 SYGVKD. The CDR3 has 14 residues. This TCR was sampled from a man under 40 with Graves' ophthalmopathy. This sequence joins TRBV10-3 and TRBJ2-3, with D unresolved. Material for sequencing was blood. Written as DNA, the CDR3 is TGTGCCATCAGTGAACCCGGTCGCACAGATACGCAGTATTTT. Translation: CAISEPGRTDTQYF.